What follows is one T cell receptor beta chain and its context. CDR1 is MGHRA and CDR2 is YSYEKL in the germline V gene. V lost 4 bases and J lost 5; bases outside the gene matches: 9. This CDR3 region has 15 residues. It was at deep level that the assay was run. Clones were read by immunoSEQ multiplex PCR, and TCRdb kept only the in-frame ones, dropping some. Here the sample spans about half a million clones, more than 65% being singletons. The sample is drawn from a study of shared clonotypes between healthy human individuals. This receptor was taken from a woman between 35 and 50 years old in good health. Some clones in this sample may be carry-over from other donors' samples. The sequencing input was PBMCs. The chain carries TRBV4-1 and TRBJ1-2; 8 bases fit TRBD1. For the CDR3, the DNA is TGCGCCAGCAGCCTCGGGACAGGTATTTCGTATGGCTACACCTTC. Its translation: CASSLGTGISYGYTF.